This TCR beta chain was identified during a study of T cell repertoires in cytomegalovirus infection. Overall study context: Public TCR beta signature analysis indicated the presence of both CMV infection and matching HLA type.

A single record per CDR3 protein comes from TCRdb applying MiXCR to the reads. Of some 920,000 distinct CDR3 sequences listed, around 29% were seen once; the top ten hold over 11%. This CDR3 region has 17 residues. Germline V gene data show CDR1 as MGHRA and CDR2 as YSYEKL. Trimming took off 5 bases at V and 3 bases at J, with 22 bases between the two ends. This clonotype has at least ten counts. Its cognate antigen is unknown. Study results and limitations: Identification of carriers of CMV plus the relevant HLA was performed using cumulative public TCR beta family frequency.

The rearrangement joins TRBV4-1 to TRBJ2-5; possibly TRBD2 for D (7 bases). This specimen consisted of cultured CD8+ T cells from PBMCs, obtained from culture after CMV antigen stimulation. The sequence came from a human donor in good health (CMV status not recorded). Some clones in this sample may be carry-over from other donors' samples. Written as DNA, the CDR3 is TGCGCCAGCAGCTCAACTTGGGGGGGGGCTCCCGAAGAGACCCAGTACTTC. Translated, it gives CASSSTWGGAPEETQYF.